This T cell receptor (beta chain) was recorded in a study of identical twins. With template switching, a universal primer site was added, and the cDNA carried unique molecular identifiers. TCRdb reprocessed the 5' RACE reads with MiXCR, giving one entry per CDR3 protein. The table lists roughly 750,000 distinct CDR3 sequences, roughly 20% of them singletons. With 0 bases clipped from V and 6 bases from J, the junction kept 2 bases outside the gene matches. Germline CDR1 is DFQATT and CDR2 is SNEGSKA (reference sequence). The CDR3 contains 14 residues. These data were also reused for a study on T cells expressing NK-cell markers. This second study notes: In sorted CD3+CD56+NKG2C+, CD3+CD56+NKG2C- and CD3+CD56-NKG2C+ T cells, TCR beta repertoires were obtained. Top CD8+ clonotypes included the dominant CD3+CD56+NKG2C+ clonotypes in roughly 6 donors. It remained uncertain whether the expanded NKG2C+ T cell clones were specific for HCMV antigens.

Source material: PBMCs. The origin of this receptor is a woman aged 18-35 years in good health. The rearrangement joins TRBV20-1 to TRBJ2-1; 10 bases map to TRBD2. As DNA, the CDR3 is TGCAGTGCTAGAGAAGCGGGGGGGCTCAATGAGCAGTTCTTC. As protein: CSAREAGGLNEQFF.